Given below is one T cell receptor (beta chain) in context. The target of this receptor is not known. Base qualities are missing; no much larger clone stands one base away. The sample is drawn from a study of immune evolution from preneoplasia to lung adenocarcinoma (dated by TCRdb to the early 2020s). Background for the entire study: HLA loss of heterozygosity was seen in roughly 7%, 15% and 33% of AIS, MIA and ADC lesions, and in no AAH lesions. A total of fewer than 60 patients contributed TCR sequencing data. The immune data were integrated with whole exome sequencing and methylation data from the same cohort of nodules. Resected precursor lesions (AAH, AIS, MIA) and invasive adenocarcinomas were each compared against paired morphologically normal lung tissue. It was reported in the study that roughly 100 samples were used for TCR sequencing. POLYSOLVER was used to infer class I HLA alleles from exome data, and LOHHLA was used to detect allele-specific HLA loss. The study used immune gene expression, TCR sequencing and multiplex immunofluorescence to profile the immune contexture of lung adenocarcinoma precursors and invasive adenocarcinoma. Sample size was based on specimen availability rather than a prior power calculation. The overall cohort was made up of fewer than 70 patients with pulmonary nodules who had surgical resection. The full study reports these points: The highest T cell clonality was observed in KRAS-mutant nodules compared with EGFR-mutant or double wild-type lesions. Top T cell clone frequencies were highest in normal lung and appeared to decrease progressively from AAH through AIS, MIA and invasive adenocarcinoma. Because every patient came from Japan and China, how well the results apply to Western populations was uncertain. Normal lung showed the highest clonality, whereas later-stage lesions appeared to have higher T cell density and diversity but lower clonality. The findings were based on association rather than direct causation, and larger cohorts with long-term follow-up and longitudinal biopsies were deemed needed.

The immunoSEQ hsTCRbeta Kit was used to sequence TCR beta CDR3 regions from DNA. As for how the authors treated the data: The ImmunoSEQ Analyzer was used to analyse the TCR sequencing data. T cell clonality was defined as 1 minus Pielou's evenness, as computed on productive rearrangements. To measure T cell diversity, the inverse Simpson index was applied to productive templates. T cell density was TCR beta template counts normalized to usable DNA, estimated by amplifying and sequencing housekeeping genes. Two-sided Kruskal-Wallis tests were used to compare TCR metrics between histologic stages. The clones in this table, taken by TCRdb from immuneACCESS, are in-frame only. Not every clone is retained; where verified, under half of the shortfall comes from an unresolved V gene, and the cause of the rest is unknown. That table furnishes V, J and clone size, whereas the DNA furnished D and trimming. Counted in this sample were 9,500 to 15,000 clones; under 90% of them appeared once. 3% to 4% of the sample is taken by the ten largest.

From the cysteine through the phenylalanine, the CDR3 covers 12 amino acids. The read is trimmed to its CDR3 DNA, 36 bases read in frame from base 1. Patients underwent resection in Japan or China between the mid-2010s and the late 2010s. Two lung cancer pathologists independently reviewed H&E slides to confirm the histologic diagnosis of every case. To enrich premalignant or tumor cells for nucleic acid extraction, macro-dissection was performed after pathologic assessment. FFPE tissue was used for DNA isolation with the AllPrep DNA/RNA FFPE Kit. The receptor chain draws on TRBV21-1 and TRBJ2-7. TRBV21-1 is flagged as a pseudogene. The origin of this receptor is a person aged 50-75 years with lung adenocarcinoma. Sequenced sample: FFPE tissue from an adenomatous hyperplasia lung lesion. What this sample's cell subset or site label stands for: atypical adenomatous hyperplasia (AAH), lung preneoplasia. The CDR3 protein sequence reads: CAKTALVGEQYF. The DNA sequence follows: TGTGCCAAGACGGCCCTGGTGGGGGAGCAGTACTTC.